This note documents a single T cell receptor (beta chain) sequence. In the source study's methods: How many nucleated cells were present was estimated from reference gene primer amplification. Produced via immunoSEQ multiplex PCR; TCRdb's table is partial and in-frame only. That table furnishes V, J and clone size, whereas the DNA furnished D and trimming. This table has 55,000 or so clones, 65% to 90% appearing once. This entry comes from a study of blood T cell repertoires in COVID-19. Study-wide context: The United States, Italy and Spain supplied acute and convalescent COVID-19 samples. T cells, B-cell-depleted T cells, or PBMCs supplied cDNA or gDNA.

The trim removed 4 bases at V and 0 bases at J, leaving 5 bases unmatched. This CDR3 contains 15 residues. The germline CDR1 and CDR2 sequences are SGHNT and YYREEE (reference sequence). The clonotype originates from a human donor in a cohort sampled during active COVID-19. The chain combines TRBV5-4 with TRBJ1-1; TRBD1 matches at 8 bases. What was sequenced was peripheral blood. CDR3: CASSRQGTMNTEAFF. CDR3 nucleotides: TGTGCCAGCAGCCGACAGGGGACAATGAACACTGAAGCTTTCTTT.